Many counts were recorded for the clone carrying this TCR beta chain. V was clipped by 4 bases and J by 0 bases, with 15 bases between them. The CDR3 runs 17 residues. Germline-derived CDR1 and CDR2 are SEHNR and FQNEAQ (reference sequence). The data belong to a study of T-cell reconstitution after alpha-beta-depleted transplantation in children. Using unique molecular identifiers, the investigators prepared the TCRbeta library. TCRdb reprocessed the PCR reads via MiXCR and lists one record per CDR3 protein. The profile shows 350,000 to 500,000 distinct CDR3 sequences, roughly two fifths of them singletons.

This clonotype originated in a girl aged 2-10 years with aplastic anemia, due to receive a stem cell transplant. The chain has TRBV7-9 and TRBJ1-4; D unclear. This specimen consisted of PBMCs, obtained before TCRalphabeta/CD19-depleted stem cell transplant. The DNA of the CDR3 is TGTGCCAGCAGCTCTTTAGGCGCCTCTGCAACTAATGAAAAACTGTTTTTT. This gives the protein CASSSLGASATNEKLFF.